This TCR beta chain was documented in a study of blood T cell repertoires in COVID-19. The wider study: PBMCs, B-cell-depleted T cells, or T cells provided the cDNA or gDNA that made up the material.

Only in-frame clones appear in the TCRdb table, and some are missing; sequencing was by immunoSEQ multiplex PCR. The sample carries hundreds of thousands of clones, more than 80% recorded once. Trimming pared 1 base from V and 4 bases from J, leaving 10 bases between. Germline V gene data show CDR1 as MGHDK and CDR2 as SYGVNS. The CDR3 covers 14 residues. The chain uses TRBV25-1 and TRBJ1-2, with D possibly TRBD1 on 6 matching bases. Sequencing was done on a sample of peripheral blood. The origin of this receptor is a woman in her twenties or thirties with active or convalescent COVID-19. For the CDR3, the DNA is TGTGCCAGCAGTGAATTAGGGGGGGGCTATGGCTACACCTTC. Protein product: CASSELGGGYGYTF.